This T cell receptor beta chain was retrieved from a study of cytomegalovirus exposure and HLA in healthy donors. Details on this clone: Its specificity is not known.

Per germline, CDR1 SQVTM and CDR2 ANQGSEA. The CDR3 has 13 residues. V shed 5 bases and J shed 11 bases, with 21 bases lying between them. With 60 Vbeta and 13 Jbeta primers, the PCR was carried out. Clones were read by immunoSEQ multiplex PCR, and TCRdb kept only the in-frame ones, dropping some. The sample yields approximately 170,000 clones, roughly 73% seen once. General study points: With further analysis later on, most CMV-associated TCR beta chains appeared HLA-restricted.

This chain joins TRBV29-1 and TRBJ2-5, with D possibly TRBD2 on 6 matching bases. The source material was PBMCs. This clonotype was sampled from a female donor in good health and CMV-seronegative. The CDR3 coding sequence is TGCAGCGTTCAACCCCGCCTCGGCGGGGAGCAGTACTTC. As protein: CSVQPRLGGEQYF.